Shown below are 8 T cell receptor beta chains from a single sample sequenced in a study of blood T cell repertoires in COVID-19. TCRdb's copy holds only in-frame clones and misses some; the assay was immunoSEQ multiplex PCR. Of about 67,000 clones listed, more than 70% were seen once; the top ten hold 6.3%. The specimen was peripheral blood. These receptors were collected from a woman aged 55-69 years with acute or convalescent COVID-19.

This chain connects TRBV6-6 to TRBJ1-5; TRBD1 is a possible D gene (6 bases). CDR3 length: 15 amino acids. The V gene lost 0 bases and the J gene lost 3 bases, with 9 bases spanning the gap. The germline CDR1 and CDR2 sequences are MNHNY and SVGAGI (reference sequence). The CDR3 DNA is TGTGCCAGCAGTTACTCACAGGGCTTCAATCAGCCCCAGCATTTT. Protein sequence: CASSYSQGFNQPQHF.

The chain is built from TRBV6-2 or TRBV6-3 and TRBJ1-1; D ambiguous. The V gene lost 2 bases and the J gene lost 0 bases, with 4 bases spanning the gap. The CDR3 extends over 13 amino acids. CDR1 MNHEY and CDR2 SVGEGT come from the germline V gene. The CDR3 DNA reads TGTGCCAGCAGTTACGGCATGAACACTGAAGCTTTCTTT. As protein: CASSYGMNTEAFF.

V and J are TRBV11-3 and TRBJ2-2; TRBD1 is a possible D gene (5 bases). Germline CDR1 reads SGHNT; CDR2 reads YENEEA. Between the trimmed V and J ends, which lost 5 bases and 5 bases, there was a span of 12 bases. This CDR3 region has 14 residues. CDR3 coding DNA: TGTGCCAGCAGCCCCACCCCAGGGACCGGGGAGCTGTTTTTT. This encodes CASSPTPGTGELFF.

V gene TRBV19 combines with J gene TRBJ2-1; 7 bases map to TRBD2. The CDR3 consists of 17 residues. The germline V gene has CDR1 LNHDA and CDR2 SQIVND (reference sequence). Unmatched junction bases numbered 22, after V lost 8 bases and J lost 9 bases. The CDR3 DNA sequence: TGTGCCAGTTGCCCCGGGACTACATCCATGGGGGTGGGTGAGCAGTTCTTC. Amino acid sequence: CASCPGTTSMGVGEQFF.

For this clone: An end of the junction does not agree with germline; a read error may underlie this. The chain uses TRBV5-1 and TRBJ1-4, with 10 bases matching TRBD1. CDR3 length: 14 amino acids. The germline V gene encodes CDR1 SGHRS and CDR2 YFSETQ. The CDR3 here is CASSLGQGKEKLFF. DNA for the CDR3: TGCGCCAGCAGTTTGGGACAGGGGAAGGAAAAACTGTTTTTT.

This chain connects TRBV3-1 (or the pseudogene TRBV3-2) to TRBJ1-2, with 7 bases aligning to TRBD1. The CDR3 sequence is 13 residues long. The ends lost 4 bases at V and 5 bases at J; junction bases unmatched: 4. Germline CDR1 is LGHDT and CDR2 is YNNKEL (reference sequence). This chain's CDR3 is CASSPGQAYGYTF. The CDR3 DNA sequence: TGTGCCAGCAGCCCAGGACAGGCTTATGGCTACACCTTC.

The DNA for the CDR3 is TGTGCCAGCAGTCTAAGCGGGGAAGCGAATACGCAGTATTTT. Amino acid sequence: CASSLSGEANTQYF. This sequence joins TRBV6-4 and TRBJ2-3; the match to TRBD2 covers 7 bases. Germline V lookup: CDR1 MRHNA, CDR2 SNTAGT. This CDR3 has 14 amino acids. Trimming removed 5 bases from V and 7 bases from J; junction bases left unmatched: 9.

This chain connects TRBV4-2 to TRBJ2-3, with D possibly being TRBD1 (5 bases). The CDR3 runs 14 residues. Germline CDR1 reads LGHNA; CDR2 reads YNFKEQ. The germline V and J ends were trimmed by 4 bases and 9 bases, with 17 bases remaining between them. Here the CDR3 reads CASSLAIQGRTQYF. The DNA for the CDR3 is TGTGCCAGCAGCCTCGCAATTCAGGGCCGGACGCAGTATTTT.